The 32 T cell receptor beta chains in this list originate from one sample, sequenced in a study of response to subunit inactivated influenza vaccine. TCRdb used MiXCR to reprocess the RT-PCR reads, holding one entry per CDR3 protein. The sample lists hundreds of thousands of distinct CDR3 sequences; about 11% were seen once. This same sample was also part of a study on T cells expressing NK-cell markers. That source reports: 5'RACE template switching with UMIs produced the TCR beta cDNA.

The sequencing used PBMCs from blood, collected on the day of vaccination. These receptors came from a man aged 45-65 years who received an inactivated influenza vaccine.

The chain links TRBV12-3 or TRBV12-4 to TRBJ1-5; D is unclear. The CDR3 spans 14 residues. V was trimmed by 6 bases and J by 3 bases, leaving 12 bases between them. CDR3 coding DNA: TGTGCCAGCAGCCCCTATTCTCCCAATCAGCCCCAGCATTTT. Protein product: CASSPYSPNQPQHF.

In this sample, this clonotype turned up a few times. The gene calls are TRBV5-1 and TRBJ2-2; D tentatively fits TRBD1 or TRBD2 (5 bases each). Germline CDR1 and CDR2: SGHRS and YFSETQ. This CDR3 contains 17 residues. V was clipped by 1 base and J by 5 bases, with 18 bases between them. Here the CDR3 reads CASSLYPLGAETGELFF. The DNA of the CDR3 is TGCGCCAGCAGCTTGTATCCACTAGGGGCAGAGACCGGGGAGCTGTTTTTT.

This rearrangement joins TRBV28 to TRBJ2-5, with D perhaps matching TRBD2 (7 bases). The germline V gene encodes CDR1 MDHEN and CDR2 SYDVKM. V lost 2 bases, J lost 2 bases, and 27 bases lay in between. CDR3 size: 20 residues. For the CDR3, the DNA is TGTGCCAGCAGTTTAACTCCCTGGTTTTTTGGGGGGGCGGAGCAAGAGACCCAGTACTTC. It codes for CASSLTPWFFGGAEQETQYF.

This clonotype was counted between two and nine times. This rearrangement joins TRBV3-1 to TRBJ2-3; D uncertain. Deletions cut 7 bases from V and 6 bases from J, with 11 bases between. Germline lookup yields CDR1 LGHDT and CDR2 YNNKEL (reference sequence). The CDR3 loop spans 12 amino acids. The CDR3 sequence is CASTASRDTQYF. CDR3 bases: TGTGCCAGCACGGCTTCCAGGGATACGCAGTATTTT.

At least ten counts were recorded for this clonotype. The chain has TRBV19 and TRBJ1-1, with D tentatively TRBD1 (6 bases). The V end was cut by 6 bases, the J end by 0 bases, with 17 bases between. This CDR3 contains 16 residues. Germline V lookup: CDR1 LNHDA, CDR2 SQIVND (reference sequence). CDR3 in DNA: TGTGCCAGTAGAGGATTACAGGGTATCATGAACACTGAAGCTTTCTTT. This encodes CASRGLQGIMNTEAFF.

This clonotype has only a few counts. The chain is built from TRBV2 and TRBJ1-2, with 9 bases aligning to TRBD1. The ends lost 6 bases at V and 4 bases at J; junction bases unmatched: 6. Germline assignment: CDR1 SNHLY and CDR2 FYNNEI. This CDR3 has 14 amino acids. This CDR3 reads CASRADRGSYGYTF. The CDR3 DNA reads as TGTGCCAGCAGAGCGGACAGGGGAAGCTATGGCTACACCTTC.

The chain has TRBV5-1 and TRBJ2-1; tentatively, D is TRBD1 (6 bases). Germline V lookup: CDR1 SGHRS, CDR2 YFSETQ. The CDR3 is 15 amino acids. Trimming stripped 5 bases from V and 5 bases from J, with 17 bases between. The CDR3 DNA sequence: TGCGCCAGCAGGGGCAGGGGCCGGGGACACAATGAGCAGTTCTTC. Residues: CASRGRGRGHNEQFF.

This clonotype turned up a few times. The chain employs TRBV7-9 and TRBJ2-7; TRBD1 might be the D (5 bases). Germline CDR1 SEHNR, CDR2 FQNEAQ (reference sequence). The V and J ends lost 1 base and 7 bases respectively, with 5 bases between them. There are 11 residues in the CDR3. CDR3 residues: CASSLGQEQYF. CDR3 bases: TGTGCCAGCAGCTTAGGACAGGAGCAGTACTTC. Complete variable domain (other parts from reference TRBV7-9 and TRBJ2-7): DTGVSQNPRHKITKRGQNVTFRCDPISEHNRLYWYRQTLGQGPEFLTYFQNEAQLEKSRLLSDRFSAERPKGSFSTLEIQRTEQGDSAMYLCASSLGQEQYFGPGTRLTVT.

This clonotype was seen a single time. The chain recombines TRBV5-6 with TRBJ2-2; unclear D gene. Germline lookup yields CDR1 SGHDT and CDR2 YYEEEE. This CDR3 is 14 amino acids long. V was clipped by 2 bases and J by 0 bases, with 5 bases between them. CDR3 sequence reads: CASSFEANTGELFF. The CDR3 bases are TGTGCCAGCAGCTTTGAAGCGAACACCGGGGAGCTGTTTTTT.

There are many counts of this clonotype. V usage is TRBV3-1 and J usage is TRBJ2-1; 11 bases are a match to TRBD1. V was pared by 0 bases and J by 8 bases, with 12 bases of the junction left unmatched. This CDR3 is built from 18 residues. Looked up from germline, CDR1 is LGHDT and CDR2 is YNNKEL (reference sequence). Here the CDR3 DNA reads TGTGCCAGCAGCCAAGATCTACCTGGACAGGGGGCGTGGGATGAGCAGTTCTTC. This encodes CASSQDLPGQGAWDEQFF.

This clonotype was counted between two and nine times. The gene calls are TRBV20-1 and TRBJ2-7; D might be TRBD1 (8 bases). This CDR3 region has 14 residues. The germline V gene has CDR1 DFQATT and CDR2 SNEGSKA (reference sequence). V dropped 6 bases and J dropped 6 bases, with 21 bases sitting between them. CDR3 amino acids: CSAQTGQGGLEQYF. CDR3 in DNA: TGCAGTGCCCAGACCGGACAGGGAGGGCTCGAGCAGTACTTC.

This clonotype was counted a few times. The J gene is TRBJ2-1, the V gene TRBV20-1; no firm D call. The germline gives CDR1 DFQATT, CDR2 SNEGSKA (reference sequence). Trimming removed 5 bases from V and 0 bases from J, with 11 bases in between. The CDR3 is 14 residues long. The CDR3 DNA reads as TGCAGTGCTCCTGACGGCCTCTCCTACAATGAGCAGTTCTTC. It translates to CSAPDGLSYNEQFF.

The chain is built from TRBV20-1 and TRBJ1-5; 8 bases match TRBD1. CDR3 size: 14 residues. Germline V gene data show CDR1 as DFQATT and CDR2 as SNEGSKA (reference sequence). V lost 5 bases to trimming and J lost 7 bases; unmatched junction nucleotides: 10. CDR3 loop: CSAGQGGELQPQHF. In DNA form, the CDR3 reads TGCAGTGCTGGACAGGGTGGGGAACTGCAGCCCCAGCATTTT.

This clonotype was counted at least ten times. The chain couples TRBV18 to TRBJ2-7; D uncertain. The CDR3 has 13 amino acids. Germline CDR1 is KGHSH and CDR2 is LQKENI. V was cut by 8 bases and J by 0 bases, with 11 bases left in between. The CDR3 DNA sequence: TGTGCCAGCAGCCCCCAAAGCTCCTACGAGCAGTACTTC. This sequence encodes CASSPQSSYEQYF.

The chain is built from TRBV3-1 and TRBJ2-2; weak D call: TRBD1 (5 bases). Trimming took 3 bases from V and 4 from J, leaving 12 bases between them. CDR3 length equals 15 residues. The germline V gene encodes CDR1 LGHDT and CDR2 YNNKEL (reference sequence). CDR3 in amino acids: CASSQRQSGTGELFF. In nucleotides, the CDR3 is TGTGCCAGCAGCCAGCGACAGAGTGGCACCGGGGAGCTGTTTTTT.

The genes are TRBV2 and TRBJ1-3, with D hard to call. With 10 bases removed from V and 0 bases from J, the gap between germline ends came to 10 bases. Per the germline V gene, CDR1 is SNHLY and CDR2 is FYNNEI. The CDR3 is 13 residues long. CDR3 loop: CAMDRSSGNTIYF. For the CDR3, the DNA is TGTGCCATGGACCGATCCTCTGGAAACACCATATATTTT.

This clonotype was observed a few times. The chain employs TRBV28 and TRBJ2-1, with D uncertain. Trimming left V 3 bases short and J 8 bases short, with 11 bases between. This CDR3 has 13 residues. Germline V lookup: CDR1 MDHEN, CDR2 SYDVKM. In nucleotides, the CDR3 is TGTGCCAGCAGTTTTTCTTTTGGCTATGAGCAGTTCTTC. Translating it yields CASSFSFGYEQFF.

The chain recombines TRBV15 with TRBJ1-2; D unresolved. Germline CDR1 reads LNHNV; CDR2 reads YYDKDF (reference sequence). This CDR3 comprises 15 residues. The V and J ends lost 0 bases and 7 bases respectively, with 15 bases between them. In DNA form, the CDR3 reads TGTGCCACCAGCAGAGAGATAGGAGGATCGCTTGGCTACACCTTC. Amino acids: CATSREIGGSLGYTF. The entire variable domain, with the rest obtained from reference TRBV15 and TRBJ1-2, is as follows: DAMVIQNPRYQVTQFGKPVTLSCSQTLNHNVMYWYQQKSSQAPKLLFHYYDKDFNNEADTPDNFQSRRPNTSFCFLDIRSPGLGDTAMYLCATSREIGGSLGYTFGSGTRLTVV.

The rearrangement joins TRBV28 to TRBJ1-1, with D possibly being TRBD1 (5 bases). CDR1 is MDHEN, CDR2 SYDVKM, per germline. The V and J ends lost 7 bases and 6 bases respectively, with 15 bases between them. The CDR3 covers 13 residues. CDR3: CASTPRGEAEAFF. CDR3 bases: TGTGCCAGCACCCCCCGGGGGGAGGCTGAAGCTTTCTTT.

This clonotype has ten or more counts. The genes are TRBV20-1 and TRBJ2-7; D ambiguous. The V gene's germline CDR1 is DFQATT and CDR2 SNEGSKA (reference sequence). CDR3 length: 14 amino acids. Trimming took 0 bases from V and 4 from J, leaving 13 bases between them. The CDR3 DNA reads TGCAGTGCTAGAGAAGTTGTAGCCACGTACGAGCAGTACTTC. Translating it yields CSAREVVATYEQYF.

This clonotype was seen more than once but under ten times. The rearrangement links TRBV27 to TRBJ1-2; D is unresolved. CDR1 is MNHEY, CDR2 SMNVEV, per germline (reference sequence). Deletions cut 4 bases from V and 4 bases from J, with 16 bases between. This CDR3 spans 15 amino acids. In DNA, the CDR3 is TGTGCCAGCAGTTCCTCGTTGGGTACACCCTATGGCTACACCTTC. It codes for CASSSSLGTPYGYTF.

The V gene is TRBV3-1, the J gene TRBJ2-1, with TRBD2 as a possible D gene (6 bases). Trimming cost V 4 bases and J 7 bases, with 20 bases left between them. This CDR3 is 16 amino acids long. Germline CDR1 is LGHDT and CDR2 is YNNKEL (reference sequence). The CDR3 region has the DNA TGTGCCAGCAGCCCCCTAGGGGCGGGGTTAGAGAATGAGCAGTTCTTC. The encoded protein is CASSPLGAGLENEQFF.

This clonotype has just a few counts. This chain uses TRBV12-3 or TRBV12-4 with TRBJ1-6; D is ambiguous. V was pared by 5 bases and J by 4 bases, with 12 bases between. The CDR3 covers 15 residues. The CDR3 DNA follows: TGTGCCAGCAGTCCCCACCGCTATTATAATTCACCCCTCCACTTT. Encoded protein: CASSPHRYYNSPLHF.

This clonotype was seen a few times. The gene calls are TRBV11-3 and TRBJ2-7; TRBD2 agrees at 9 bases. From germline, CDR1 is SGHNT and CDR2 YENEEA. Unmatched junction bases numbered 26, after V lost 1 base and J lost 4 bases. CDR3 size: 22 residues. In DNA form, the CDR3 reads TGTGCCAGCAGCTTAGGGACTAGCGCAGTCTCCGCCGGCCGTCAATGGATGTACGAGCAGTACTTC. Translation: CASSLGTSAVSAGRQWMYEQYF. Full variable domain (missing parts from reference TRBV11-3 and TRBJ2-7): EAGVVQSPRYKIIEKKQPVAFWCNPISGHNTLYWYLQNLGQGPELLIRYENEEAVDDSQLPKDRFSAERLKGVDSTLKIQPAELGDSAVYLCASSLGTSAVSAGRQWMYEQYFGPGTRLTVT.

This clonotype was seen a few times. V is TRBV20-1 and J is TRBJ1-2; D unclear. Trimming cost V 0 bases and J 8 bases, with 19 bases left between them. Germline V gene lookup returns CDR1 DFQATT and CDR2 SNEGSKA (reference sequence). There are 15 residues in the CDR3. The CDR3 protein is CSARDSRLGREGYTF. The CDR3 region has the DNA TGCAGTGCTAGAGATTCCAGGTTGGGGAGAGAGGGCTACACCTTC.

This clonotype was detected only a few times. The CDR3 spells CASSDGGPGNTIYF. CDR3 nucleotide sequence: TGTGCCAGCAGCGATGGAGGCCCTGGAAACACCATATATTTT. The gene calls are TRBV11-3 and TRBJ1-3; D not certain. Germline CDR1 is SGHNT and CDR2 is YENEEA. Trimming removed 5 bases from V and 2 bases from J, with 10 bases in between. This CDR3 spans 14 amino acids. The variable domain in full, completed from reference TRBV11-3 and TRBJ1-3, reads EAGVVQSPRYKIIEKKQPVAFWCNPISGHNTLYWYLQNLGQGPELLIRYENEEAVDDSQLPKDRFSAERLKGVDSTLKIQPAELGDSAVYLCASSDGGPGNTIYFGEGSWLTVV.

This clonotype appeared a few times. The rearrangement joins TRBV7-8 to TRBJ2-1; TRBD2 agrees at 11 bases. This CDR3 comprises 17 residues. Trimming at V came to 5 bases and at J to 2 bases, leaving 8 bases not matched to a gene. Germline-derived CDR1 and CDR2 are SGHVS and FQNEAQ. CDR3 protein: CASSPGASGRTYNEQFF. The DNA for the CDR3 is TGTGCCAGCAGCCCTGGGGCTAGCGGGAGGACCTACAATGAGCAGTTCTTC.

The gene calls are TRBV9 and TRBJ2-3; D perhaps matches TRBD1 (5 bases). This CDR3 comprises 15 residues. Between the trimmed V and J ends, which lost 4 bases and 1 base, there was a span of 13 bases. The V gene's germline CDR1 is SGDLS and CDR2 YYNGEE. The CDR3 sequence is CASSSREGGTDTQYF. In nucleotides, the CDR3 is TGTGCCAGCAGCTCTAGAGAAGGGGGCACAGATACGCAGTATTTT.

This clonotype was observed at least ten times. V and J are TRBV5-5 and TRBJ2-1; 7 bases map to TRBD1. Looked up from germline, CDR1 is SGHKS and CDR2 is YYEKEE (reference sequence). Trimming took 4 bases from V and 4 from J; bases not matched to a gene: 5. This CDR3 contains 14 residues. The DNA for the CDR3 is TGTGCCAGCAGCCCGTCACAGGGGTACAATGAGCAGTTCTTC. It is translated as CASSPSQGYNEQFF. The whole variable domain, filled in from reference TRBV5-5 and TRBJ2-1, reads DAGVTQSPTHLIKTRGQQVTLRCSPISGHKSVSWYQQVLGQGPQFIFQYYEKEERGRGNFPDRFSARQFPNYSSELNVNALLLGDSALYLCASSPSQGYNEQFFGPGTRLTVL.

V gene TRBV18 combines with J gene TRBJ1-5; TRBD1 agrees at 9 bases. CDR1 and CDR2 (germline): KGHSH, LQKENI. This CDR3 region has 15 residues. V dropped 2 bases and J dropped 6; count of bases not matched to a gene: 5. CDR3 sequence (DNA): TGTGCCAGCTCACCATCGGGACAGGGAATTCAGCCCCAGCATTTT. Translated, it gives CASSPSGQGIQPQHF.

The chain joins TRBV19 to TRBJ2-5; D not resolved. Germline CDR1 and CDR2: LNHDA and SQIVND (reference sequence). V dropped 6 bases and J dropped 4 bases, with 21 bases sitting between them. This CDR3 is built from 16 residues. CDR3 amino acids: CASSLGGFSALETQYF. CDR3 nucleotide sequence: TGTGCCAGTAGCTTGGGCGGCTTCTCGGCTTTAGAGACCCAGTACTTC.

This clonotype turned up a few times. The chain employs TRBV12-3 or TRBV12-4 and TRBJ2-1; possibly TRBD2 for D (5 bases). V was pared by 5 bases and J by 11 bases, with 19 bases between. The CDR3 spans 14 residues. CDR3 nucleotides: TGTGCCAGCAGTGACTATTTCGGTCCTAATAAGCAGTTCTTC. Amino acids: CASSDYFGPNKQFF.